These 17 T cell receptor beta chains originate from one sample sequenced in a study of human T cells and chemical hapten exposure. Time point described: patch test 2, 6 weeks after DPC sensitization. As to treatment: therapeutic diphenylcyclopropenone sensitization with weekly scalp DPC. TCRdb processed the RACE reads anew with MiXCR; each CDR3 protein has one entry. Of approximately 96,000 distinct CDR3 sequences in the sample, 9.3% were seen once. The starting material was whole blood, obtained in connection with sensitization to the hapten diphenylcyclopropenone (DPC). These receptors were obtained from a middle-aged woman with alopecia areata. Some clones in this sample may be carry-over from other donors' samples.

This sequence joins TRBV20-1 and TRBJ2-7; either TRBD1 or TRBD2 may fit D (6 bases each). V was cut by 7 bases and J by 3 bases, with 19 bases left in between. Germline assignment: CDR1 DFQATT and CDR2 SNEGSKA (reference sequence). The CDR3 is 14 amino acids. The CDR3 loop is CSVTMGGRGYEQYF. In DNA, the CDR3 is TGCAGTGTTACGATGGGGGGCCGTGGCTACGAGCAGTACTTC.

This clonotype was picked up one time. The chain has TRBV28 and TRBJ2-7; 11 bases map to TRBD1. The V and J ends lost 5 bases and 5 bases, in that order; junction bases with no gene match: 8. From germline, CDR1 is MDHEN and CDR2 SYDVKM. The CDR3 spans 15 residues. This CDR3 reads CASSLGQGVFDEQYF. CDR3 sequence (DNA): TGTGCCAGCAGTCTGGGACAGGGGGTATTCGACGAGCAGTACTTC.

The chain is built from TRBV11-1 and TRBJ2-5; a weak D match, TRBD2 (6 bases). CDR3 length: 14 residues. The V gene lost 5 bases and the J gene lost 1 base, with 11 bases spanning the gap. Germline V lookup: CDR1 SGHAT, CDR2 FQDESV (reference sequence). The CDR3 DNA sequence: TGTGCCAGCAGCGTACGGAGGGGCCAAGAGACCCAGTACTTC. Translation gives CASSVRRGQETQYF. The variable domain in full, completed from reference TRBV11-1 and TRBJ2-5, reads EAEVAQSPRYKITEKSQAVAFWCDPISGHATLYWYRQILGQGPELLVQFQDESVVDDSQLPKDRFSAERLKGVDSTLKIQPAELGDSAMYLCASSVRRGQETQYFGPGTRLLVL.

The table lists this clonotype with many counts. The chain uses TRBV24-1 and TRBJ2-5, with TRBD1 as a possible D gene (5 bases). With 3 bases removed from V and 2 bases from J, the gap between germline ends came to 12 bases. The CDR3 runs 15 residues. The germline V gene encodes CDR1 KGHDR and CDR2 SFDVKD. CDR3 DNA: TGTGCCACCAGTGATCACCAGGACATTCAAGAGACCCAGTACTTC. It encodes CATSDHQDIQETQYF.

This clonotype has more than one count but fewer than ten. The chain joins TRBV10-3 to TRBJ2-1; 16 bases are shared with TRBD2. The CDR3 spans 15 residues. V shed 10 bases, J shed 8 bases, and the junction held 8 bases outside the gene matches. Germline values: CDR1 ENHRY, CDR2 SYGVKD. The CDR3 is CATEGTSGRADEQFF. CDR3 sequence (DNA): TGTGCCACGGAGGGGACTAGCGGGAGGGCTGATGAGCAGTTCTTC.

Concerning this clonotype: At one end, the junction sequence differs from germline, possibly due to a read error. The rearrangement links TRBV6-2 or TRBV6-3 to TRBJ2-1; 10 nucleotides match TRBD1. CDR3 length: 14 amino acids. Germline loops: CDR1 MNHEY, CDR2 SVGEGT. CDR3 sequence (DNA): TGTGTCAGCAGCCGCCGGGACAGGGGTACTGAGCAGTTTTTC. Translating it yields CVSSRRDRGTEQFF.

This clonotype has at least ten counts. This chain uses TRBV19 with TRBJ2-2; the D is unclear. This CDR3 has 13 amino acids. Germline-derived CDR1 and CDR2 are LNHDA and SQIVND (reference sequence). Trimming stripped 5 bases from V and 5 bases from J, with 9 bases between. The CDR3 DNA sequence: TGTGCCAGTAGTCCTCACACTACCGGGGAGCTGTTTTTT. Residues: CASSPHTTGELFF.

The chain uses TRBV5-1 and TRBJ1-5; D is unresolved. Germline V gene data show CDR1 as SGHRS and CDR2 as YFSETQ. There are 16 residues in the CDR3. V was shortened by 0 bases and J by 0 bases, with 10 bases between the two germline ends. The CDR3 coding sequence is TGCGCCAGCAGCTTGGATCCGGGCAATAGCAATCAGCCCCAGCATTTT. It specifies CASSLDPGNSNQPQHF. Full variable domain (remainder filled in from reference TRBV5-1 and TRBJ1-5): KAGVTQTPRYLIKTRGQQVTLSCSPISGHRSVSWYQQTPGQGLQFLFEYFSETQRNKGNFPGRFSGRQFSNSRSEMNVSTLELGDSALYLCASSLDPGNSNQPQHFGDGTRLSIL.

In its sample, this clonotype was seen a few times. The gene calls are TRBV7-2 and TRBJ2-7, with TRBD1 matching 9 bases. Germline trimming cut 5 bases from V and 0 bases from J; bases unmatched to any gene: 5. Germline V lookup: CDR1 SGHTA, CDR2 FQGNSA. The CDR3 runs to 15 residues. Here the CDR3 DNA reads TGTGCCAGCAGCCTGGGGACAGGGAGCTCCTACGAGCAGTACTTC. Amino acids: CASSLGTGSSYEQYF.

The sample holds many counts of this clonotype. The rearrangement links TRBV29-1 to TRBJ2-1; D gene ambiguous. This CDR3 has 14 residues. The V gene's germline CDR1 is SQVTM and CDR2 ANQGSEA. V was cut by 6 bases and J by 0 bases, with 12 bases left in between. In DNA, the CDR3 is TGCAGCGTCCGCGGTCTTTCCTCCTACAATGAGCAGTTCTTC. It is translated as CSVRGLSSYNEQFF.

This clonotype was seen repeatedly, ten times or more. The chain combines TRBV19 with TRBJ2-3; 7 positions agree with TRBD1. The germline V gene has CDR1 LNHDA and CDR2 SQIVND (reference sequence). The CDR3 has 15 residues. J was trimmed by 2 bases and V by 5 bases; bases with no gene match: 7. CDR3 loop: CASSLTGWNTDTQYF. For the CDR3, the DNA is TGTGCCAGTAGTCTGACAGGGTGGAACACAGATACGCAGTATTTT.

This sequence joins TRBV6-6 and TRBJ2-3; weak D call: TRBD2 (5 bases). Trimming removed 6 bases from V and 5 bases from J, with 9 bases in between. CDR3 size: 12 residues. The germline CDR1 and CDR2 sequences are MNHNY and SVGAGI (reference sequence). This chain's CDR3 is CASSLREDTQYF. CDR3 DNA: TGTGCCAGCAGCCTCCGGGAAGATACGCAGTATTTT.

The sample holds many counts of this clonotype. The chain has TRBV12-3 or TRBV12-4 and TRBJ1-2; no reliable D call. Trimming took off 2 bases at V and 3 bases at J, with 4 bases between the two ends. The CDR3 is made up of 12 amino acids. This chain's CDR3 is CASSLYYYGYTF. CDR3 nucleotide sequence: TGTGCCAGCAGTTTATACTACTATGGCTACACCTTC.

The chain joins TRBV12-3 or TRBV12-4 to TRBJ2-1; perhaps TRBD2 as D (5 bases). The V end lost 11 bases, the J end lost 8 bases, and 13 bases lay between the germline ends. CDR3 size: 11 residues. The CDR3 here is CAVGSYYEQFF. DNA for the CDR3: TGTGCCGTGGGGAGTTATTATGAGCAGTTCTTC.

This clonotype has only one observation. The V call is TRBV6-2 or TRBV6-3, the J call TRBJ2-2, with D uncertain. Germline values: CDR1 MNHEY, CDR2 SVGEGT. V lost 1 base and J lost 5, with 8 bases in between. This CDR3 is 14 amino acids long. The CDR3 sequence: CASSYYRMTGELFF. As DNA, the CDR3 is TGTGCCAGCAGTTACTACCGGATGACCGGGGAGCTGTTTTTT.

The CDR3 sequence is CATSRDPGGETQYF. DNA of the CDR3: TGTGCCACCAGCAGAGACCCAGGAGGAGAGACCCAGTACTTC. The rearrangement links TRBV15 to TRBJ2-5, with a weak D call TRBD2 (5 bases). This CDR3 region has 14 residues. Trimming shortened V by 0 bases and J by 4 bases, and 9 bases separated the two germline ends. Germline assignment: CDR1 LNHNV and CDR2 YYDKDF (reference sequence).

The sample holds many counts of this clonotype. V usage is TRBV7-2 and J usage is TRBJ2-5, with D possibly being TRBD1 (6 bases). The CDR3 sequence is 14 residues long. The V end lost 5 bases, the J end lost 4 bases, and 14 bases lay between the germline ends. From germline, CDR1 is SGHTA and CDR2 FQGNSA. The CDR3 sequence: CASSPGVGAETQYF. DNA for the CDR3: TGTGCCAGCAGCCCAGGGGTCGGGGCAGAGACCCAGTACTTC.